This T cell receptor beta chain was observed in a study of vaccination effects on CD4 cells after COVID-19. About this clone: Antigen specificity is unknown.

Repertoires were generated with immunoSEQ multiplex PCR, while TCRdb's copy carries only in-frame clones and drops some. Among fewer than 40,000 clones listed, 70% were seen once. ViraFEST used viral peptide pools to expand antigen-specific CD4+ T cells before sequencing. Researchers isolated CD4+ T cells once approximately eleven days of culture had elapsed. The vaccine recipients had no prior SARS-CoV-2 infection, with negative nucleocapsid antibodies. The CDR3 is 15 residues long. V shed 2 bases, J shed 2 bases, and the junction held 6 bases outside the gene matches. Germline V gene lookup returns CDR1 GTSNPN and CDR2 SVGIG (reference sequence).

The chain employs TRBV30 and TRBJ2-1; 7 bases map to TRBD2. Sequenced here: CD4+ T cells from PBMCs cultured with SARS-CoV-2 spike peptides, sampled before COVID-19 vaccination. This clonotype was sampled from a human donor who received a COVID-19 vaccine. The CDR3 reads CAWSPAGRAYNEQFF. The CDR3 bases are TGTGCCTGGAGTCCAGCGGGAAGGGCCTACAATGAGCAGTTCTTC.